The 3 T cell receptor beta chains below all came from one sample that was sequenced in a study of blood T cell repertoires in COVID-19. Generated by immunoSEQ multiplex PCR, the TCRdb table keeps only in-frame clones and is missing some. The sample has some 670,000 clones, around 90% seen once. The sample comprised peripheral blood. The receptors come from a woman under 30 with acute or convalescent COVID-19.

The genes are TRBV9 and TRBJ1-2; 8 bases agree with TRBD1. This CDR3 is 14 amino acids long. V gave up 1 base and J gave up 8 bases; unmatched junction bases: 7. The germline V gene encodes CDR1 SGDLS and CDR2 YYNGEE. The CDR3 here is CASSVIQGADGYTF. The DNA for the CDR3 is TGTGCCAGCAGCGTAATCCAGGGGGCAGACGGCTACACCTTC.

This chain connects TRBV27 to TRBJ2-1, with 12 bases that match TRBD2. The CDR3 covers 14 residues. The germline V gene has CDR1 MNHEY and CDR2 SMNVEV (reference sequence). After removal of 3 bases from V and 8 bases from J, the junction contained 2 bases not matched to a gene. The CDR3 reads CASSLLAGGHEQFF. The CDR3 DNA reads TGTGCCAGCAGTTTGCTAGCGGGGGGGCATGAGCAGTTCTTC.

This clone was detected once. The chain has TRBV6-5 and TRBJ1-5, with 7 bases fitting TRBD1. This CDR3 is 14 amino acids long. Germline CDR1 MNHEY, CDR2 SVGAGI. The V segment lost 4 bases and the J segment 7 bases; nucleotides outside the gene matches: 7. CDR3: CASSFRQGVQPQHF. DNA for the CDR3: TGTGCCAGCAGTTTTAGACAGGGTGTCCAGCCCCAGCATTTT.